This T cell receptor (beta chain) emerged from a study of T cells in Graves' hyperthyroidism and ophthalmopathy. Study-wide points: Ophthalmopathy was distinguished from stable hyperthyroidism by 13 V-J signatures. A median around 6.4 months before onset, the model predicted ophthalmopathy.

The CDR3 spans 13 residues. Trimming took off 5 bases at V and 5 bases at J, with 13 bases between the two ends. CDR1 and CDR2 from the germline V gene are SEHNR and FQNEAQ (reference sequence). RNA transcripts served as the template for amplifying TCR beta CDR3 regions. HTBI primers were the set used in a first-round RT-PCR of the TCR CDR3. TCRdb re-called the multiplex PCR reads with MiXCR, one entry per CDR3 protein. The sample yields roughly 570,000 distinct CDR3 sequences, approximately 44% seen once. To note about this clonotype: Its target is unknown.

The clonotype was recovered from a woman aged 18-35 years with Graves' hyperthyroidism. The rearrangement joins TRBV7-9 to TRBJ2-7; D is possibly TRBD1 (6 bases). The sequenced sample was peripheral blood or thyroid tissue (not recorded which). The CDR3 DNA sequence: TGTGCCAGCAGCCAGGGGCGCGGTCACGAGCAGTACTTC. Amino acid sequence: CASSQGRGHEQYF.